These 9 T cell receptor beta chains share one sample of origin, sequenced in a study of identical twins. MiXCR, run by TCRdb on the 5' RACE reads, gives a single entry per CDR3 protein. The sample has about 240,000 distinct CDR3 sequences, about 10% seen once. The sequenced material came from memory T cells sorted from blood. These receptors originate from a man in his fifties or sixties in good health.

CDR3 sequence: CATSATVRGGYTF. CDR3 bases: TGTGCCACCAGTGCAACAGTCCGGGGTGGCTACACCTTC. The chain links TRBV24-1 to TRBJ1-2; D is unclear. Trimming stripped 5 bases from V and 7 bases from J, with 13 bases between. Germline V lookup: CDR1 KGHDR, CDR2 SFDVKD. CDR3 length equals 13 residues.

This clonotype was seen more than once but under ten times. V is TRBV20-1 and J is TRBJ2-3; the match to TRBD2 covers 12 bases. CDR1 is DFQATT, CDR2 SNEGSKA, per germline (reference sequence). With 5 bases clipped from V and 6 bases from J, the junction kept 9 bases outside the gene matches. This CDR3 region has 15 residues. The CDR3 loop reads CSAVGLAGTLDTQYF. The CDR3 DNA reads as TGCAGTGCTGTAGGACTAGCGGGGACGCTGGATACGCAGTATTTT.

The chain has TRBV7-3 and TRBJ2-1; 9 bases are a match to TRBD2. The CDR3 runs to 15 residues. Germline V gene lookup returns CDR1 SGHTA and CDR2 FQGTGA. Trimming cost V 6 bases and J 9 bases; bases outside gene matches: 12. CDR3 sequence (DNA): TGTGCCAGCAGTAGGCTAGCGGGAAACAAGGGTGAGCAGTTCTTC. Its translation is CASSRLAGNKGEQFF.

As for this clonotype: A much bigger clone sits one base away, suggesting this may be a read error. CDR3 loop: CASSPRASVEQFF. CDR3 bases: TGTGCCAGCAGTCCCCGGGCTAGCGTGGAGCAGTTCTTC. This sequence joins TRBV28 and TRBJ2-1, with D possibly TRBD2 on 6 matching bases. From germline, CDR1 is MDHEN and CDR2 SYDVKM. The CDR3 totals 13 residues. V dropped 5 bases and J dropped 10 bases, with 15 bases sitting between them.

In this sample, this clonotype turned up a few times. The chain links TRBV6-5 to TRBJ2-5; D ambiguous. The CDR3 has 14 amino acids. The V end was cut by 2 bases, the J end by 7 bases, with 14 bases between. Germline CDR1 MNHEY, CDR2 SVGAGI. In DNA, the CDR3 is TGTGCCAGCAGTTACCTGGGAAAGACGGGGACCCAGTACTTC. Amino acids: CASSYLGKTGTQYF.

The chain couples TRBV7-3 to TRBJ2-1; 9 nucleotides agree with TRBD2. The V gene's germline CDR1 is SGHTA and CDR2 FQGTGA. V shed 8 bases and J 2 bases; nucleotides not matched to a gene: 7. The CDR3 spans 15 residues. CDR3 nucleotide sequence: TGTGCCAGCGGAGTAGCGGGAGCCCCCTACAATGAGCAGTTCTTC. As protein: CASGVAGAPYNEQFF.

About this clonotype: A much more abundant neighbour one base away suggests this may be a read error. The chain couples TRBV28 to TRBJ2-1; 12 bases align to TRBD2. The CDR3 has 14 residues. V was clipped by 6 bases and J by 4 bases; unmatched bases: 1. From germline, CDR1 is MDHEN and CDR2 SYDVKM. CDR3 coding DNA: TGTGCCAGCAGGGGGACTAGCGGGTACAATGAGCAGTTCTTC. This gives the protein CASRGTSGYNEQFF.

This clonotype showed up many times. The rearrangement joins TRBV20-1 to TRBJ1-1, with 10 bases that match TRBD1. The CDR3 sequence is 14 residues long. J lost 5 bases, V lost 5 bases, and 8 bases had no gene match. Germline CDR1 reads DFQATT; CDR2 reads SNEGSKA (reference sequence). The DNA for the CDR3 is TGCAGTGCTCTATCCGGGACAGGGGCAACTGAAGCTTTCTTT. This codes for CSALSGTGATEAFF.

As to this clonotype: A read error may explain this, as a much larger clone is one base away. V is TRBV5-1 and J is TRBJ2-1; 7 bases are a match to TRBD1. Trimming took 3 bases from V and 8 from J; bases not matched to a gene: 11. From germline, CDR1 is SGHRS and CDR2 YFSETQ. The CDR3 consists of 15 residues. The CDR3 nucleotides are TGCGCCAGCAGCTCGACAGGGTGGGGTGGGGATGAGCAGTTCTTC. It encodes CASSSTGWGGDEQFF.